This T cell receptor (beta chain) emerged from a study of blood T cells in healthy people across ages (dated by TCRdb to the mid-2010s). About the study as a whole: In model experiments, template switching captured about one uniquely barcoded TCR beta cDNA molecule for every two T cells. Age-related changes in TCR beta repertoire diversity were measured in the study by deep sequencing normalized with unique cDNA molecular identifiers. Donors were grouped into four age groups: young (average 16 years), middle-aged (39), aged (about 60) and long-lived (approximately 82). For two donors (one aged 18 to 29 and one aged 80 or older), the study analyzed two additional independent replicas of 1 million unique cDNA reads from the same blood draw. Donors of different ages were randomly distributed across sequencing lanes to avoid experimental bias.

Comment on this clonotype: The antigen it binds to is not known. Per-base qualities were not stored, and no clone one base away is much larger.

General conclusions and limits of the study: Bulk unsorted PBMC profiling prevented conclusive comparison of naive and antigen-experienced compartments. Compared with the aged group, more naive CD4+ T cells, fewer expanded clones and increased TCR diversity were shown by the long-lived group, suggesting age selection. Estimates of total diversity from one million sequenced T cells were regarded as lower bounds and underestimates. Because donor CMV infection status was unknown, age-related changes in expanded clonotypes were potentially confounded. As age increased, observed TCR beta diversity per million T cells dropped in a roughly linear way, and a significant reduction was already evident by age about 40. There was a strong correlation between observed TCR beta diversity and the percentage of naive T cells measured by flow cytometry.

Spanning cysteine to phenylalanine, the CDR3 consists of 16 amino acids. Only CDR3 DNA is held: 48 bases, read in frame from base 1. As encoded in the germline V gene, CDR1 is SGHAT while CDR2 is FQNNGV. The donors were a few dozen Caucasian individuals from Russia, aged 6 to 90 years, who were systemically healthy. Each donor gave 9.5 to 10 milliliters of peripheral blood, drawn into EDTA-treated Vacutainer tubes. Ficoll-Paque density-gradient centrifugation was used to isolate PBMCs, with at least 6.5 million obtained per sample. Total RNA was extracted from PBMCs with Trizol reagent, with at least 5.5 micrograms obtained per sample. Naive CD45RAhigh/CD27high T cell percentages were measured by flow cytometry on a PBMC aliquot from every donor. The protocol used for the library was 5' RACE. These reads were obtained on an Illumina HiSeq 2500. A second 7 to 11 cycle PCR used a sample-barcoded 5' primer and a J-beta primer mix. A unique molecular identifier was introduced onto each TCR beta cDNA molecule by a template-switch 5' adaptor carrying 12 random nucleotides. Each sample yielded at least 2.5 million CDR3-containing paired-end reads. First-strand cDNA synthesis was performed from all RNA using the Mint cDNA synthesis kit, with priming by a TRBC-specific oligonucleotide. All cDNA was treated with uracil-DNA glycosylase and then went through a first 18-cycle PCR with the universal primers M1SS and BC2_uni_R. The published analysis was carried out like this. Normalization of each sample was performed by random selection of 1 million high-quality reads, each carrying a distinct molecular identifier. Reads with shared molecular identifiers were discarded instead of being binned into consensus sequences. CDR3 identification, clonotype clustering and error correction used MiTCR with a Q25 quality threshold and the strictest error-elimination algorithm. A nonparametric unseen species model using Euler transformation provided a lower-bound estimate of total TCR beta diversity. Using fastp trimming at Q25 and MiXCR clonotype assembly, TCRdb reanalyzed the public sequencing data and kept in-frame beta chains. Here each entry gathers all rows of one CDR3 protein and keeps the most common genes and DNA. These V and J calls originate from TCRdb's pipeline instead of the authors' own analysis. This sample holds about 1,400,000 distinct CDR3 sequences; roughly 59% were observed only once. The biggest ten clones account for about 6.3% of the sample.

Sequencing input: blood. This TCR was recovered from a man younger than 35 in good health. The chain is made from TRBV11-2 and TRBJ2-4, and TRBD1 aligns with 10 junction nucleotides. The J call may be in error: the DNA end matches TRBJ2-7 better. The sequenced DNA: TGTGCCAGCAGCCATTCATTCCGGGACAGGGGCGGCGAGCAGTACTTC. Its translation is CASSHSFRDRGGEQYF.